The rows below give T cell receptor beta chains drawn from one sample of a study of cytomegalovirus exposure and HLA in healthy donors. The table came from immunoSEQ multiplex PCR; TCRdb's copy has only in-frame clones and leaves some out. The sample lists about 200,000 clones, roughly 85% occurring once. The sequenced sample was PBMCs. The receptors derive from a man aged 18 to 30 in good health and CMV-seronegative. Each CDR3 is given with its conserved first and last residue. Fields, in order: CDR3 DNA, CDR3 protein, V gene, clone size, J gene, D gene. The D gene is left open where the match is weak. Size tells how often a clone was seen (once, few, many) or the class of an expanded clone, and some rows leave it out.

cdr3_nt: TGTGCCAGCGCACGGGATGGCAATCAGCCCCAGCATTTT
cdr3_aa: CASARDGNQPQHF
v_call: TRBV6-1
clone_size: few
j_call: TRBJ1-5
d_call: NA

cdr3_nt: TGCGCCAGCAGCCAAGACGGAGGGGGCAATTCACCCCTCCACTTT
cdr3_aa: CASSQDGGGNSPLHF
v_call: TRBV4-1
clone_size: NA
j_call: TRBJ1-6
d_call: TRBD1

cdr3_nt: TGTGCCACGGCAGGGATGAACACTGAAGCTTTCTTT
cdr3_aa: CATAGMNTEAFF
v_call: TRBV10-3
clone_size: NA
j_call: TRBJ1-1
d_call: NA

cdr3_nt: TGTGCCAGCAGCGATCGAACAGGGGGCAATGGCTACACCTTC
cdr3_aa: CASSDRTGGNGYTF
v_call: TRBV7-9
clone_size: NA
j_call: TRBJ1-2
d_call: TRBD1

cdr3_nt: TGTGCCAGCAGCTTAGCGGGAGGATTAAACAATGAGCAGTTCTTC
cdr3_aa: CASSLAGGLNNEQFF
v_call: TRBV5-4
clone_size: NA
j_call: TRBJ2-1
d_call: TRBD2

cdr3_nt: TGTGCCTGGAGTTCTCTCTCGGGGGGGGGCTACACCTTC
cdr3_aa: CAWSSLSGGGYTF
v_call: TRBV30
clone_size: NA
j_call: TRBJ1-2
d_call: NA

cdr3_nt: TGTGCCAGCAGTGAACTAGGGGTTACTGAAGCTTTCTTT
cdr3_aa: CASSELGVTEAFF
v_call: TRBV6-1
clone_size: NA
j_call: TRBJ1-1
d_call: NA

cdr3_nt: TGCGCCAGCAGCTTTCCTAGCGGGAGTGGGAATGAGCAGTTCTTC
cdr3_aa: CASSFPSGSGNEQFF
v_call: TRBV5-1
clone_size: NA
j_call: TRBJ2-1
d_call: TRBD2

cdr3_nt: TGTGCCAGCAGCCCCGAAGCGCGCCGCTACAATGAGCAGTTCTTC
cdr3_aa: CASSPEARRYNEQFF
v_call: TRBV14
clone_size: NA
j_call: TRBJ2-1
d_call: NA

cdr3_nt: TGTGCCAGCAGTGAAAAGGGACAGGGTAGCACTGAAGCTTTCTTT
cdr3_aa: CASSEKGQGSTEAFF
v_call: TRBV6-1
clone_size: NA
j_call: TRBJ1-1
d_call: TRBD1

cdr3_nt: TGTGCCAGCAGCTTGCCCGACAGGGACGTATACGAGCAGTACTTC
cdr3_aa: CASSLPDRDVYEQYF
v_call: TRBV5-6
clone_size: few
j_call: TRBJ2-7
d_call: TRBD1

cdr3_nt: TGTGCCAGCTCACCACCCGTTAGAGAGACCCAGTACTTC
cdr3_aa: CASSPPVRETQYF
v_call: TRBV18
clone_size: NA
j_call: TRBJ2-5
d_call: NA

cdr3_nt: TGCGCCAGCAGCTTGTGGGAGGGAAGCTCCTACAATGAGCAGTTCTTC
cdr3_aa: CASSLWEGSSYNEQFF
v_call: TRBV5-1
clone_size: NA
j_call: TRBJ2-1
d_call: TRBD2

cdr3_nt: TGTGCCAGCAGCCAGGGGGCAACAAGCGACACTGAAGCTTTCTTT
cdr3_aa: CASSQGATSDTEAFF
v_call: TRBV7-9
clone_size: NA
j_call: TRBJ1-1
d_call: TRBD1

cdr3_nt: TGCGCCAGCACTGAGGGGGACCCCTACAATGAGCAGTTCTTC
cdr3_aa: CASTEGDPYNEQFF
v_call: TRBV5-1
clone_size: few
j_call: TRBJ2-1
d_call: NA

cdr3_nt: TGTGCCAGCAGTCAAAACACTGAAGCTTTCTTT
cdr3_aa: CASSQNTEAFF
v_call: TRBV28
clone_size: NA
j_call: TRBJ1-1
d_call: NA

cdr3_nt: TGTGCCAGCAGTGCTGACAGTTACAATGAGCAGTTCTTC
cdr3_aa: CASSADSYNEQFF
v_call: TRBV9
clone_size: NA
j_call: TRBJ2-1
d_call: NA

cdr3_nt: TGTGCCAGCAGCCCTGGACAGGTTAACTATGGCTACACCTTC
cdr3_aa: CASSPGQVNYGYTF
v_call: TRBV11-2
clone_size: once
j_call: TRBJ1-2
d_call: TRBD1

cdr3_nt: TGTGCCAGCAGCCAAACTGGGCTCATCGGGGAGCTGTTTTTT
cdr3_aa: CASSQTGLIGELFF
v_call: TRBV7-9
clone_size: NA
j_call: TRBJ2-2
d_call: NA

cdr3_nt: TGTGCCAGCAGCTCTTGGACAGGGACCTACGAGCAGTACTTC
cdr3_aa: CASSSWTGTYEQYF
v_call: TRBV5-6
clone_size: NA
j_call: TRBJ2-7
d_call: TRBD1

cdr3_nt: TGTGCCACCCTAGCGGGAATCACAGATACGCAGTATTTT
cdr3_aa: CATLAGITDTQYF
v_call: TRBV10-3
clone_size: NA
j_call: TRBJ2-3
d_call: TRBD2

cdr3_nt: TGTGCCAGCAGCCCACGGACAGGTTCTTCTTACAATGAGCAGTTCTTC
cdr3_aa: CASSPRTGSSYNEQFF
v_call: TRBV7-3
clone_size: few
j_call: TRBJ2-1
d_call: TRBD1

cdr3_nt: TGTGCCAGCAGCGACAGGTCGGATACGCAGTATTTT
cdr3_aa: CASSDRSDTQYF
v_call: TRBV7-2
clone_size: NA
j_call: TRBJ2-3
d_call: NA

cdr3_nt: TGTGCCAGCAGCTTGGCGAGCGGGAGCTTCGAGCAGTACTTC
cdr3_aa: CASSLASGSFEQYF
v_call: TRBV5-4
clone_size: NA
j_call: TRBJ2-7
d_call: TRBD2

cdr3_nt: TGTGCCATCAGTGACCCCCTGGACGGGAGGGCCATGTACGAGCAGTACTTC
cdr3_aa: CAISDPLDGRAMYEQYF
v_call: TRBV10-3
clone_size: NA
j_call: TRBJ2-7
d_call: TRBD2

cdr3_nt: TGTGCCAGCAGCTTAGTGACTGGCGATACGCAGTATTTT
cdr3_aa: CASSLVTGDTQYF
v_call: TRBV11-1
clone_size: NA
j_call: TRBJ2-3
d_call: NA

cdr3_nt: TGTGCCAGCAGCCCAGACAGGGGTTACCCTAACTATGGCTACACCTTC
cdr3_aa: CASSPDRGYPNYGYTF
v_call: TRBV7-9
clone_size: NA
j_call: TRBJ1-2
d_call: TRBD1

cdr3_nt: TGTGCCAGTAGTACCGCACAGATCTCTGGAAACACCATATATTTT
cdr3_aa: CASSTAQISGNTIYF
v_call: TRBV19
clone_size: NA
j_call: TRBJ1-3
d_call: NA

cdr3_nt: TGTGCCAGCACGCAAATCGAGATACGGACTAGCGCCTACTCCTACGAGCAGTACTTC
cdr3_aa: CASTQIEIRTSAYSYEQYF
v_call: TRBV11-2
clone_size: NA
j_call: TRBJ2-7
d_call: TRBD2

cdr3_nt: TGTGCCATCCTATCAAGCGCAGGGGCGGACGCTTTCTTT
cdr3_aa: CAILSSAGADAFF
v_call: TRBV10-3
clone_size: few
j_call: TRBJ1-1
d_call: NA

cdr3_nt: TGCGCCAGCAGCTCCAGTGGGACAGGTTCCTACAATGAGCAGTTCTTC
cdr3_aa: CASSSSGTGSYNEQFF
v_call: TRBV5-1
clone_size: NA
j_call: TRBJ2-1
d_call: TRBD1

cdr3_nt: TGTGCCAGCAGCTCACAGGGTACCGAGCAGTACTTC
cdr3_aa: CASSSQGTEQYF
v_call: TRBV7-9
clone_size: NA
j_call: TRBJ2-7
d_call: NA

cdr3_nt: TGTGCCAGCAGCGGACACAGGTCGATTGGTGAAGCTTTCTTT
cdr3_aa: CASSGHRSIGEAFF
v_call: TRBV11-3
clone_size: NA
j_call: TRBJ1-1
d_call: NA

cdr3_nt: TGTGCCACCAGCAGAGAGGACCACAGGGTAGCAAAACTGTTTTTT
cdr3_aa: CATSREDHRVAKLFF
v_call: TRBV15
clone_size: NA
j_call: TRBJ1-4
d_call: NA

cdr3_nt: TGTGCCAGCAGCGCCACAGAGAACACTGAAGCTTTCTTT
cdr3_aa: CASSATENTEAFF
v_call: TRBV11-3
clone_size: NA
j_call: TRBJ1-1
d_call: NA

cdr3_nt: TGTGCCAGCAGCCATAGGACAGGGTTGTACGAGCAGTACTTC
cdr3_aa: CASSHRTGLYEQYF
v_call: TRBV6-5
clone_size: NA
j_call: TRBJ2-7
d_call: TRBD1

cdr3_nt: TGTGCCAGCAGCTCACAGACAGTAAACACTGAAGCTTTCTTT
cdr3_aa: CASSSQTVNTEAFF
v_call: TRBV7-3
clone_size: NA
j_call: TRBJ1-1
d_call: NA

cdr3_nt: TGCGCCAGCAGACGGGAATCAAACACAGATACGCAGTATTTT
cdr3_aa: CASRRESNTDTQYF
v_call: TRBV5-1
clone_size: NA
j_call: TRBJ2-3
d_call: NA

cdr3_nt: TGTGCCAGCAGCTTATGGGCTAGCGGGCAACAAGAGACCCAGTACTTC
cdr3_aa: CASSLWASGQQETQYF
v_call: TRBV7-9
clone_size: once
j_call: TRBJ2-5
d_call: TRBD2

cdr3_nt: TGTGCCAGCAGTTTTACCCAGGGTGATCAGCCCCAGCATTTT
cdr3_aa: CASSFTQGDQPQHF
v_call: TRBV7-8
clone_size: NA
j_call: TRBJ1-5
d_call: NA